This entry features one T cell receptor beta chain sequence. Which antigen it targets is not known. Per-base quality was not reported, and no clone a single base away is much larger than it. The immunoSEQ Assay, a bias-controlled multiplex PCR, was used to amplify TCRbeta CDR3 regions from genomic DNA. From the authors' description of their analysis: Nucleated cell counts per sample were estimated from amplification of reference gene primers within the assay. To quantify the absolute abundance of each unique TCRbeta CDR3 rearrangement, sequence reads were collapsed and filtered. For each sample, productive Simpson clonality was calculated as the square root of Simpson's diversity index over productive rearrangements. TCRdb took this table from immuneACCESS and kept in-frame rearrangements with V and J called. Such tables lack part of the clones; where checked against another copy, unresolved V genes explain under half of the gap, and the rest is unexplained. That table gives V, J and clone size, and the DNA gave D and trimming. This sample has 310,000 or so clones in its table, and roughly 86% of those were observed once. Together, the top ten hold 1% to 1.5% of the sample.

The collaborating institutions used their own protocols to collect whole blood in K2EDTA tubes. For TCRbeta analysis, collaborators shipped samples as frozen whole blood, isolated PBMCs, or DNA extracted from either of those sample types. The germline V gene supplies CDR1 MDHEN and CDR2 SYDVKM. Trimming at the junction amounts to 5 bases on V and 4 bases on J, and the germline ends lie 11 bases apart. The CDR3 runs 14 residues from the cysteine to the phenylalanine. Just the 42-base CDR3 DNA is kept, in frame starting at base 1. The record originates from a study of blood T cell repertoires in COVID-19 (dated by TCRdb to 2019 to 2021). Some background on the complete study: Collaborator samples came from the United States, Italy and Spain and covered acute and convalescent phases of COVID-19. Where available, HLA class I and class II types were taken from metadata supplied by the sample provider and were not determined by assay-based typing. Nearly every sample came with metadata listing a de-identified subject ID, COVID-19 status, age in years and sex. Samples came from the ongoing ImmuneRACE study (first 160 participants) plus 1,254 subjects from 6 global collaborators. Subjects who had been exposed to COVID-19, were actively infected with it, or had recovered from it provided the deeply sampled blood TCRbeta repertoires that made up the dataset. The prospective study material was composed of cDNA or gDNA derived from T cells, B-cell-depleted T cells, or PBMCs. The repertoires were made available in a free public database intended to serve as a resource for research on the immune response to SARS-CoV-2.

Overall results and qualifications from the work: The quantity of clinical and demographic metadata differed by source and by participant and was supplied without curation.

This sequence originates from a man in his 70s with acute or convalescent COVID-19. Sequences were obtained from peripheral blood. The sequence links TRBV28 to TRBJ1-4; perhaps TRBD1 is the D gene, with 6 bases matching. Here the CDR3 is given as CASSRQGFNEKLFF. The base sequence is TGTGCCAGCAGTCGTCAGGGGTTTAATGAAAAACTGTTTTTT. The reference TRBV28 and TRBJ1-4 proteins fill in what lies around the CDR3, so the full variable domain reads DVKVTQSSRYLVKRTGEKVFLECVQDMDHENMFWYRQDPGLGLRLIYFSYDVKMKEKGDIPEGYSVSREKKERFSLILESASTNQTSMYLCASSRQGFNEKLFFGSGTQLSVL.